Described below is a single T cell receptor (beta chain) sequence and its context. V shed 0 bases, J shed 3 bases, and the junction held 8 bases outside the gene matches. CDR1 is SGHRS and CDR2 is YFSETQ in the germline V gene. There are 16 residues in the CDR3. The protocol was immunoSEQ multiplex PCR, while the TCRdb copy is restricted to in-frame clones and leaves out a portion. The table records 150,000 or so clones, around 90% of them present only once. This specimen comes from a study of T cell responses to AZD1222 COVID-19 vaccine. The starting material was peripheral blood, obtained 28 days after the second AZD1222 dose. V and J are TRBV5-1 and TRBJ2-7; 8 nucleotides line up with TRBD1. The clonotype was recovered from an adult who received the AZD1222 COVID-19 vaccine. The CDR3 region has the DNA TGCGCCAGCAGCTTGGCTGGAGGACAGGGAGGCTACGAGCAGTACTTC. Amino acid sequence: CASSLAGGQGGYEQYF.